The text below deals with one T cell receptor beta chain. The entry originates in a study of shared T cell receptors in the human thymus. Germline loops: CDR1 SGHRS, CDR2 YFSETQ. The CDR3 loop spans 15 amino acids. Trimming at V came to 2 bases and at J to 2 bases, leaving 2 bases not matched to a gene. Assay: immunoSEQ multiplex PCR; the TCRdb copy retains only in-frame clones and omits some. The table includes hundreds of thousands of clones, 87% detected once. These data were also filed under a second study, of human thymus T cells. That work states: From resections taken during corrective heart surgery, the thymus tissue was obtained. Blood and thymic repertoires both appeared biased in V and J gene usage. Among unrelated individuals, related research reported thymic repertoires that overlapped highly.

The chain links TRBV5-1 to TRBJ2-3; 10 bases align to TRBD2. The TCR was taken from a boy less than two years old with a congenital heart defect. The sample was thymocytes. The CDR3: CASSLLAGSTDTQYF. Written as DNA, the CDR3 is TGCGCCAGCAGCTTACTAGCGGGGTCCACAGATACGCAGTATTTT.